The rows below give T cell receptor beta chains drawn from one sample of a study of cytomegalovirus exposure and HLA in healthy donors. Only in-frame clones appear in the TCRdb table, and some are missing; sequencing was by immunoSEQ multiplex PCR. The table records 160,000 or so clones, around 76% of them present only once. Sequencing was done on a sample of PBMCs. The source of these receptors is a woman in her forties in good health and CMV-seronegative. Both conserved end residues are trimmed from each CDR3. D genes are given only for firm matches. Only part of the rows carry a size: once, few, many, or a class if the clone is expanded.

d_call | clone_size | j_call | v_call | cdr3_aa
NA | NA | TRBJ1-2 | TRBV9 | ASSDRLPPYGYT
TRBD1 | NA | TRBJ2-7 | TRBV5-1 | ASSRGRDRVLDEQY
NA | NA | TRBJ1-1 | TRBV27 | ASSLTLTGTPNEAF
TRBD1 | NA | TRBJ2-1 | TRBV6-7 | ASSYSRTGGYNEQF
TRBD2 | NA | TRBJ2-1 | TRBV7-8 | AIGLADYNEQF
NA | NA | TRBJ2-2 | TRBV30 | AWAYGAGELF
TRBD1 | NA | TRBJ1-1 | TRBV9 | ASSARQGAEAF
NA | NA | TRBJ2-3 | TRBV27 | ASSREGPITDTQY
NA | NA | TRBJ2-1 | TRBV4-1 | ASSQTENNEQF
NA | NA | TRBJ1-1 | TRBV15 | AVPTGLNTEAF
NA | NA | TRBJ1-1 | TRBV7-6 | ASSAQGGTEAF
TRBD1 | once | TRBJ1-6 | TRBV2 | ASSRQGSPLH
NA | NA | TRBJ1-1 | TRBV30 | AWSGRTEAF
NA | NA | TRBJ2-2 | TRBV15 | ATSRGELVNTGELF
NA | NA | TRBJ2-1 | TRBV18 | ASSPGRANEQF